This T cell receptor beta chain was profiled in a study of T-cell reconstitution after alpha-beta-depleted transplantation in children. Study outcomes and limitations: Hyperexpanded clones declined; after one year, newly produced T cells mostly supplied diversity. Several hundred rapidly expanded clones from non-depleted graft cells reportedly supplied alpha-beta T cells about two months post-transplant.

Unique molecular identifiers were incorporated when the TCRbeta library was constructed. TCRdb re-analysed the PCR reads in MiXCR, keeping a single row per CDR3 protein. Here the sample spans approximately 230,000 distinct CDR3 sequences, roughly a quarter being singletons. Many counts were recorded for this clonotype. As yet, its antigen is unknown. This receptor was obtained from a female patient between 2 and 15 years old who had a stem cell transplant for congenital amegakaryocytic thrombocytopenia, so the T cells may come from the graft donor. The sequencing used PBMCs, mostly from graft donor cells, collected 360 days after TCRalphabeta/CD19-depleted stem cell transplant.

The CDR3 is CASKSGGYEQYF. The CDR3 DNA reads TGTGCCAGCAAAAGCGGGGGCTACGAGCAGTACTTC. This chain uses TRBV2 with TRBJ2-7; TRBD2 matches at 8 bases. V lost 7 bases to trimming and J lost 3 bases; unmatched junction nucleotides: 2. Germline V gene lookup returns CDR1 SNHLY and CDR2 FYNNEI. This CDR3 contains 12 residues.